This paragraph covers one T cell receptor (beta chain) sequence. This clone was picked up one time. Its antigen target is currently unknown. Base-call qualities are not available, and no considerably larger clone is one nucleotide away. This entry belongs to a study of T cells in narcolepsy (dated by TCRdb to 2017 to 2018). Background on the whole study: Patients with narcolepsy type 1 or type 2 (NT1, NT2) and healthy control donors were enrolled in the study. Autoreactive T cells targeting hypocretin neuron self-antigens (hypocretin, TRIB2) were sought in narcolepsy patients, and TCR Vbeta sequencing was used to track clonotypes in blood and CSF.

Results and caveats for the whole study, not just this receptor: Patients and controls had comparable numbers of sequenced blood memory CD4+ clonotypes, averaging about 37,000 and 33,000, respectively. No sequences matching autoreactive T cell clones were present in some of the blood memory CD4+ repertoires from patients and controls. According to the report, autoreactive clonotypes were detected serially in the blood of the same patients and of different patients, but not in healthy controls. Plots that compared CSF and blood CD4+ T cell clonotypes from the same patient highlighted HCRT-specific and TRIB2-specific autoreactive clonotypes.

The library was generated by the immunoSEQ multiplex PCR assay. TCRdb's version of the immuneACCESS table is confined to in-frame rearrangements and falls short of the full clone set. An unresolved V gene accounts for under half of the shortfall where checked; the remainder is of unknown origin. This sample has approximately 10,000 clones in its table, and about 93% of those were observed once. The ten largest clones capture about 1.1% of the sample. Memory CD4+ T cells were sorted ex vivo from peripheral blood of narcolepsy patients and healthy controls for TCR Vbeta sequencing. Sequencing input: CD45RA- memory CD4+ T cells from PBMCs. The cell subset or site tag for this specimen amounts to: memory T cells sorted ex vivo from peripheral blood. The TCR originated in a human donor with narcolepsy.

The DNA sequence is as follows: TGTGCCTGGAGTGTAGGACCGCCTTTGGGTCAGCCCCAGCATTTT. Its protein is CAWSVGPPLGQPQHF. Recombination joined TRBV30 with TRBJ1-5, with the D gene not confidently named. V gives up 0 bases and J gives up 6 bases, and the segment between their germline ends measures 15 bases. Counted from cysteine to phenylalanine, this CDR3 has 15 amino acids. CDR3 DNA is the only sequence kept; it has 45 bases, read in frame from the first base. CDR1 and CDR2, per the germline V gene (reference sequence), are GTSNPN and SVGIG. Supplemented by the reference TRBV30 and TRBJ1-5 proteins around the CDR3, the complete variable domain is SQTIHQWPATLVQPVGSPLSLECTVEGTSNPNLYWYRQAAGRGLQLLFYSVGIGQISSEVPQNLSASRPQDRQFILSSKKLLLSDSGFYLCAWSVGPPLGQPQHFGDGTRLSIL.